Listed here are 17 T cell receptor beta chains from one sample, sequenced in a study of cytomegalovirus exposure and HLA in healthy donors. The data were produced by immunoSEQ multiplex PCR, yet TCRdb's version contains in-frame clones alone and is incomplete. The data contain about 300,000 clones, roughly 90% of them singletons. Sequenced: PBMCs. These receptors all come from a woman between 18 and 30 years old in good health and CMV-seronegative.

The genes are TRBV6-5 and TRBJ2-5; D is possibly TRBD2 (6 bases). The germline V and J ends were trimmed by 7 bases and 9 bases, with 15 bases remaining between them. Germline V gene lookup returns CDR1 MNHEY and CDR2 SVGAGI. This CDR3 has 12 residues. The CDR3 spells CASTGLGGAQYF. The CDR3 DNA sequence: TGTGCCAGCACCGGACTTGGCGGGGCCCAGTACTTC.

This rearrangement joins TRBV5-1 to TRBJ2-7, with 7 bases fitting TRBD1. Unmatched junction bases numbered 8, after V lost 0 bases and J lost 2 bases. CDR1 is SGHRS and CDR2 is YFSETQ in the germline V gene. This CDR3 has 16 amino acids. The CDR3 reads CASSLAGDRLAYEQYF. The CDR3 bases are TGCGCCAGCAGCTTGGCAGGGGACAGATTAGCCTACGAGCAGTACTTC. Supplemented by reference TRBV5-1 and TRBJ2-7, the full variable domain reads KAGVTQTPRYLIKTRGQQVTLSCSPISGHRSVSWYQQTPGQGLQFLFEYFSETQRNKGNFPGRFSGRQFSNSRSEMNVSTLELGDSALYLCASSLAGDRLAYEQYFGPGTRLTVT.

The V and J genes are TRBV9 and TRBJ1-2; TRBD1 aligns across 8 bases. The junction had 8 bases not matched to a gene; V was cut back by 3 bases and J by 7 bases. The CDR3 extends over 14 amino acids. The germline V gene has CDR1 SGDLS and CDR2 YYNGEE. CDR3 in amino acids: CASSAETGAFGYTF. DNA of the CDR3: TGTGCCAGCAGCGCCGAGACAGGGGCCTTTGGCTACACCTTC.

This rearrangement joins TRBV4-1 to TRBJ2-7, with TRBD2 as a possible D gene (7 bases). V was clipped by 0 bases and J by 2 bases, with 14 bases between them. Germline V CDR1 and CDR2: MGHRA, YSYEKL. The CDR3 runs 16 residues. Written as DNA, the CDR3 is TGCGCCAGCAGCCAAGAGGATCGGGGGGCGACCTACGAGCAGTACTTC. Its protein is CASSQEDRGATYEQYF.

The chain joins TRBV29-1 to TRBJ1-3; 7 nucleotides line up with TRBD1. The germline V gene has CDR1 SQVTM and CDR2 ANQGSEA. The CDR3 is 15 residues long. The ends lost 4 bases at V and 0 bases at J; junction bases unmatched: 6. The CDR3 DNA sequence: TGCAGCGTTGCACGAGGGGGCGACTCTGGAAACACCATATATTTT. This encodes CSVARGGDSGNTIYF. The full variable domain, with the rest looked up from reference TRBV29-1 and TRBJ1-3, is SAVISQKPSRDICQRGTSLTIQCQVDSQVTMMFWYRQQPGQSLTLIATANQGSEATYESGFVIDKFPISRPNLTFSTLTVSNMSPEDSSIYLCSVARGGDSGNTIYFGEGSWLTVV.

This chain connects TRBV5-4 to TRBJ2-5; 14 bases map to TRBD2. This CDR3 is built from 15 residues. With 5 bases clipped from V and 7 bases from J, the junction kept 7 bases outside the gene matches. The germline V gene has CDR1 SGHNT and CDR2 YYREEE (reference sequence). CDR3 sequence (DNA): TGTGCCAGCAGGGGAGGGACTAGCGGGAGTGGGACCCAGTACTTC. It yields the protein CASRGGTSGSGTQYF.

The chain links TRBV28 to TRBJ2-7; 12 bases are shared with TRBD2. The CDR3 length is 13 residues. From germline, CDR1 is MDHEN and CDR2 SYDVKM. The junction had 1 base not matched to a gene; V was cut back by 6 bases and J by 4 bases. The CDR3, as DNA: TGTGCCAGCAGCCTAGCGGGAGGGTACGAGCAGTACTTC. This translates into CASSLAGGYEQYF.

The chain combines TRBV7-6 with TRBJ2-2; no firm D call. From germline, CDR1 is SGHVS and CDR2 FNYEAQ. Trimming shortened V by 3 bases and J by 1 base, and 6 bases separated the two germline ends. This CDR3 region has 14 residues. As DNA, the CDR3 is TGTGCCAGCAGCTTGAACGGGAACACCGGGGAGCTGTTTTTT. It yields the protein CASSLNGNTGELFF.

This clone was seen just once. CDR3 bases: TGTGCCAGCAGACTTGATAGCAATCAGCCCCAGCATTTT. This encodes CASRLDSNQPQHF. The genes are TRBV6-5 and TRBJ1-5, with D unclear. CDR1 is MNHEY, CDR2 SVGAGI, per germline. With 6 bases removed from V and 0 bases from J, the gap between germline ends came to 6 bases. The CDR3 has 13 residues.

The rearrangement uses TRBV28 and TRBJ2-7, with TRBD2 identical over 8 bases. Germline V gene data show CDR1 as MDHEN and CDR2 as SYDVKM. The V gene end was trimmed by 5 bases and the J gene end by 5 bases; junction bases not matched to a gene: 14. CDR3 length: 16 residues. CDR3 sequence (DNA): TGTGCCAGCAGTCCACCCCTAACCGGAGCGGGGGACGAGCAGTACTTC. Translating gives CASSPPLTGAGDEQYF.

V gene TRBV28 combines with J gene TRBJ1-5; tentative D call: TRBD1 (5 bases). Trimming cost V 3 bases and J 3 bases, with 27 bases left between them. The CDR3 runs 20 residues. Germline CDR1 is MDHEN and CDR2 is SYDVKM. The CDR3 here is CASSFYSVRVGDRHNQPQHF. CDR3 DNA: TGTGCCAGCAGTTTTTATTCTGTAAGGGTTGGCGACAGACACAATCAGCCCCAGCATTTT.

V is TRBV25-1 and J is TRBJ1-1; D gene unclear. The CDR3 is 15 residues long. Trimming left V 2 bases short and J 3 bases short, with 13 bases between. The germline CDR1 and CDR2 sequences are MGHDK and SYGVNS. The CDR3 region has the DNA TGTGCCAGCAGTGAAGGAGGCGGGGTCCACACTGAAGCTTTCTTT. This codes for CASSEGGGVHTEAFF.

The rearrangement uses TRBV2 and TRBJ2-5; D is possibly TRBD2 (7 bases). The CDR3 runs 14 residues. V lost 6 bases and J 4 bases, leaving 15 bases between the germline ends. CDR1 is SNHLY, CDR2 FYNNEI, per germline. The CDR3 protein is CASSGGGGVETQYF. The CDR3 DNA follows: TGTGCCAGCAGCGGAGGGGGAGGGGTAGAGACCCAGTACTTC.

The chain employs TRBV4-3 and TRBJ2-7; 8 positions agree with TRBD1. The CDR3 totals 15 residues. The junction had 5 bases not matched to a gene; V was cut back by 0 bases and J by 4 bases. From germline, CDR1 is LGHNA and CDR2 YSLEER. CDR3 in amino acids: CASSQEARGRYEQYF. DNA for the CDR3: TGCGCCAGCAGCCAAGAAGCCAGGGGGCGATACGAGCAGTACTTC.

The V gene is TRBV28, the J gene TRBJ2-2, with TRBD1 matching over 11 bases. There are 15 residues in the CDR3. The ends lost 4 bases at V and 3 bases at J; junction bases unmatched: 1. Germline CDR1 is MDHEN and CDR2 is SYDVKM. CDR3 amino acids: CASSSGQGDTGELFF. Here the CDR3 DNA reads TGTGCCAGCAGTTCGGGACAGGGGGACACCGGGGAGCTGTTTTTT.

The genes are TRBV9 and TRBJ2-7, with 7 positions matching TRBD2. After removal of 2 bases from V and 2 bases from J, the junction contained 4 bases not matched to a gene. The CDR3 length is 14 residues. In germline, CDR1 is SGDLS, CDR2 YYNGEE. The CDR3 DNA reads TGTGCCAGCAGCGTGGGAGGGCCCCCCTACGAGCAGTACTTC. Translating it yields CASSVGGPPYEQYF.

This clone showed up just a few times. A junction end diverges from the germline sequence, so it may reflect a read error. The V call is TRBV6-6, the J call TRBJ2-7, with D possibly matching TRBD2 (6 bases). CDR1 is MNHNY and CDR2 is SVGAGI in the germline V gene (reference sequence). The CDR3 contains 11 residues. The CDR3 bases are TGTGCCAGCAGTCTCGCGGGACTCCACCACTTC. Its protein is CASSLAGLHHF.